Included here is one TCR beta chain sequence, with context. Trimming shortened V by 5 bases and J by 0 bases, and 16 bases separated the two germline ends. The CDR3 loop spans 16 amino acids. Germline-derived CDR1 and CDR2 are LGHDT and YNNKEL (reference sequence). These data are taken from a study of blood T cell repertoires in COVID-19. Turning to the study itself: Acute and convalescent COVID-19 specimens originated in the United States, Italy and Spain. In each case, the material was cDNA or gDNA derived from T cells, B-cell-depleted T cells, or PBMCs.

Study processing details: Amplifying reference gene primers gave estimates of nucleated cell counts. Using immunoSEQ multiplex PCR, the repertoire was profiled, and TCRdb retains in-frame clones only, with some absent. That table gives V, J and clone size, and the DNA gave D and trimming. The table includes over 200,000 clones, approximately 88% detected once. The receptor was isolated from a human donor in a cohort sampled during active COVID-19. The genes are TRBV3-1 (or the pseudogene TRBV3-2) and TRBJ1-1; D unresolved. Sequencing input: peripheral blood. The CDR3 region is CASSFKGRGLNTEAFF. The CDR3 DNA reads TGTGCCAGCAGCTTCAAGGGCCGGGGATTGAACACTGAAGCTTTCTTT.